This T cell receptor (beta chain) was recorded in a study of cytomegalovirus exposure and HLA in healthy donors. Study background: In a previous analysis, about 100 million unique TCR beta sequences were found from some 200 million T cells.

Germline V lookup: CDR1 SGHVS, CDR2 FQNEAQ. Deletions cut 1 base from V and 10 bases from J, with 8 bases between. The CDR3 sequence is 12 residues long. The PCR employed 60 Vbeta primers together with 13 Jbeta primers. Assay: immunoSEQ multiplex PCR; the TCRdb copy retains only in-frame clones and omits some. The sample totals 55,000 to 70,000 clones; its top ten clones hold 2.4%. The chain couples TRBV7-8 to TRBJ2-1; D is perhaps TRBD2 (6 bases). The specimen was PBMCs. The TCR sequence derives from a female donor in good health and CMV-seropositive. CDR3 sequence reads: CASSLEAGEQFF. The CDR3 DNA follows: TGTGCCAGCAGCTTAGAGGCGGGGGAGCAGTTCTTC.